The present T cell receptor beta chain was sequenced within a study of control samples from healthy donors and cancer patients. Only in-frame clones appear in the TCRdb table, and some are missing; sequencing was by immunoSEQ multiplex PCR. The sample includes around 200,000 clones, 91% of them seen just once. The CDR3 totals 13 residues. CDR1 and CDR2 from the germline V gene are MNHEY and SVGAGI. V was cut by 4 bases and J by 7 bases, with 11 bases left in between. This TCR came from a woman in her twenties or thirties in good health. Source material: blood. This chain connects TRBV6-5 to TRBJ1-5, with a tentative D call TRBD1 (5 bases). The CDR3 region has the DNA TGTGCCAGCAGTTCCCAGGGTGTCCAGCCCCAGCATTTT. This codes for CASSSQGVQPQHF.